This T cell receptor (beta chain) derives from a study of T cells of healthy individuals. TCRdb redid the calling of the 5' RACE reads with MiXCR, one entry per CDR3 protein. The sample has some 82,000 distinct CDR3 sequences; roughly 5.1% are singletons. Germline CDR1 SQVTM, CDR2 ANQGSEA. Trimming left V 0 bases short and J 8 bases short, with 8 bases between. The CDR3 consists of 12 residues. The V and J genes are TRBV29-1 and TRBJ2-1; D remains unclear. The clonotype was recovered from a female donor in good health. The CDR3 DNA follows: TGCAGCGTTGAAGACGGAGTCGATGAGCAGTTCTTC. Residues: CSVEDGVDEQFF.